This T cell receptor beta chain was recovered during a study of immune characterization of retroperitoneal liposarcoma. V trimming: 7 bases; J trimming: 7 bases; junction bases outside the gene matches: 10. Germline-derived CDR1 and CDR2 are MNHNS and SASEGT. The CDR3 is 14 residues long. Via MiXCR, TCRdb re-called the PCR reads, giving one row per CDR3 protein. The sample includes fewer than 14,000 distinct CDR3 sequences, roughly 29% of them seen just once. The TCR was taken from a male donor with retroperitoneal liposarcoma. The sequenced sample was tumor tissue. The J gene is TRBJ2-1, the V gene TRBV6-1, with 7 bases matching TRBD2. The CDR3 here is CASKRAGVRNEQFF. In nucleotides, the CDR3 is TGTGCCAGCAAAAGGGCGGGAGTAAGGAATGAGCAGTTCTTC.